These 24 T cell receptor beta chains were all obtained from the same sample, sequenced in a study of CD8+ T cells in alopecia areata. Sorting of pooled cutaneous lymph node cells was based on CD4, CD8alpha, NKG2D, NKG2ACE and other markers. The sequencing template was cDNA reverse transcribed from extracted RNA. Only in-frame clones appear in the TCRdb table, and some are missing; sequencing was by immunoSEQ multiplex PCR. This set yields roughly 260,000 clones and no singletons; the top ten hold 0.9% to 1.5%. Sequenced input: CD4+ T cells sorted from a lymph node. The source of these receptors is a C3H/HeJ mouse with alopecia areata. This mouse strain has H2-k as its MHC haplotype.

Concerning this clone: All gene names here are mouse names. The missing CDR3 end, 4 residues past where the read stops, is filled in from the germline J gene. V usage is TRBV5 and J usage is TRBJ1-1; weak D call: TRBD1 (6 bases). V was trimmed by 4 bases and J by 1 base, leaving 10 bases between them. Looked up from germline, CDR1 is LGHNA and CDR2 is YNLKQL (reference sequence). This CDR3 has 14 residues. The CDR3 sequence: CASSRRDKNTEVFF. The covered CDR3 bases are TGTGCCAGCAGCCGCCGGGACAAAAACACA.

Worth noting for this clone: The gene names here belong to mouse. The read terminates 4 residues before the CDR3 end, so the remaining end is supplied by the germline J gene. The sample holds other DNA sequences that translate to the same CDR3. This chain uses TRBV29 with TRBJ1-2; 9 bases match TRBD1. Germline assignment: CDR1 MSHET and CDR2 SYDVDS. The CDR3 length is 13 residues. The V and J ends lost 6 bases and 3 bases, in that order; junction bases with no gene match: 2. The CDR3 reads CASRTGGDSDYTF. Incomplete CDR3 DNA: TGTGCTAGCAGGACAGGGGGGGACTCC.

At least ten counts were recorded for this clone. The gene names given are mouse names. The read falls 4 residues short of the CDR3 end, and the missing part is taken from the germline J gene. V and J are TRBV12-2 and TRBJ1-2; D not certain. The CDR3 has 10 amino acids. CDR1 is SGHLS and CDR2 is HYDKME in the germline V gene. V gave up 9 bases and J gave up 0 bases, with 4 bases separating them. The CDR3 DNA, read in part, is TGTGCCGCAGCAAACTCC. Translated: CAAANS. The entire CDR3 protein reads CAAANSDYTF. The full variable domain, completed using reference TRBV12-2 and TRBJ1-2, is NSGVVQSPRYIIKGKGERSILKCIPISGHLSVAWYQQTQGQELKFFIQHYDKMERDKGNLPSRFSVQQFDDYHSEMNMSALELEDSAVYFCAAANSDYTFGSGTRLLVI.

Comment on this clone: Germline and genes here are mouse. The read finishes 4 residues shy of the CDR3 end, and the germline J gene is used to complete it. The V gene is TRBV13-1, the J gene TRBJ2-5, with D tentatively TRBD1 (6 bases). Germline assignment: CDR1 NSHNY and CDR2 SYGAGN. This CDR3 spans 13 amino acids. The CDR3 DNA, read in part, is TGTGCCAGCAGCAACAGGGAGGGAGAC. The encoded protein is CASSNREGD. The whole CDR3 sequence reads CASSNREGDTQYF.

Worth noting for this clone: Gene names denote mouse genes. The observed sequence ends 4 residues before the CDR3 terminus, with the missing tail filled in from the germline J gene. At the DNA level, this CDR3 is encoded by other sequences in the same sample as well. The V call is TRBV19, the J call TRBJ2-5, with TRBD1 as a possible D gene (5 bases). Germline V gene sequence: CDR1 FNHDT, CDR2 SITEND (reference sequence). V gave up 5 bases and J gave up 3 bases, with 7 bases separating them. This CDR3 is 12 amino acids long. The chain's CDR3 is CASRRQQDTQYF. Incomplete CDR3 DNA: TGTGCCAGCAGAAGACAGCAAGAC. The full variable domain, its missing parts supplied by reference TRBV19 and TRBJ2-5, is GGIITQTPKFLIGQEGQKLTLKCQQNFNHDTMYWYRQDSGKGLRLIYYSITENDLQKGDLSEGYDASREKKSSFSLTVTSAQKNEMAVFLCASRRQQDTQYFGPGTRLLVL.

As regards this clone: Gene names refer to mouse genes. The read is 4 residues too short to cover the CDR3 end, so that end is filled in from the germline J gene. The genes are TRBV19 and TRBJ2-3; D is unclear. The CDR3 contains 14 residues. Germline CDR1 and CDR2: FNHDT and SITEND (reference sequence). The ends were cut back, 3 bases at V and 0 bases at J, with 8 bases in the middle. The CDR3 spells CASSKQISAETLYF. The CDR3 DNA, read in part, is TGTGCCAGCAGTAAACAAATTAGTGCAGAA.

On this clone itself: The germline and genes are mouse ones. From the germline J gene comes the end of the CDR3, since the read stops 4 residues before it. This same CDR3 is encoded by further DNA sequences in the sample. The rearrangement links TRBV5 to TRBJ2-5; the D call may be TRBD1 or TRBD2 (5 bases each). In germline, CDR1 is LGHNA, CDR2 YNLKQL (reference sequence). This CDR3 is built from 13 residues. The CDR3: CASSQGGGDTQYF. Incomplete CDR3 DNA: TGTGCCAGCAGCCAAGGGGGCGGAGAC.

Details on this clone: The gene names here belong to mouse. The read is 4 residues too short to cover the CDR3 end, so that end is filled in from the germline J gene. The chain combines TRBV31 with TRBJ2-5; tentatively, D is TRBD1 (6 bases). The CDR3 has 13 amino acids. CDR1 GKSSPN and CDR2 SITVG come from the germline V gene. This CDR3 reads CAWSTQGRDTQYF. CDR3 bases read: TGTGCCTGGAGTACGCAGGGGAGAGAC.

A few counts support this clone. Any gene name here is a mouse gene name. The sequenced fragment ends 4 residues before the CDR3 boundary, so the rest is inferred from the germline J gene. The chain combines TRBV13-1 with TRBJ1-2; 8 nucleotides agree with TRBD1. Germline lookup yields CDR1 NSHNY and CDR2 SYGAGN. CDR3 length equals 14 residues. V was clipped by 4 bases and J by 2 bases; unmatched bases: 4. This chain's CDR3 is CASSSRQGNSDYTF. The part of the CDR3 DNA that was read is TGTGCCAGCAGTTCTCGACAGGGGAACTCC.

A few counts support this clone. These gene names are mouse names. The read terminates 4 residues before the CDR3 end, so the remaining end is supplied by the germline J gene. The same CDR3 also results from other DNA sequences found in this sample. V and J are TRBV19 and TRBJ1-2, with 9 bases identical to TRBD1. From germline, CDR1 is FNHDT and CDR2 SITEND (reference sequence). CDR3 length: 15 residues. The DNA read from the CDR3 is TGTGCCAGCAGTATCACAGGGGGCGCCGGGTCC. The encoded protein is CASSITGGAGS. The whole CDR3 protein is CASSITGGAGSDYTF.

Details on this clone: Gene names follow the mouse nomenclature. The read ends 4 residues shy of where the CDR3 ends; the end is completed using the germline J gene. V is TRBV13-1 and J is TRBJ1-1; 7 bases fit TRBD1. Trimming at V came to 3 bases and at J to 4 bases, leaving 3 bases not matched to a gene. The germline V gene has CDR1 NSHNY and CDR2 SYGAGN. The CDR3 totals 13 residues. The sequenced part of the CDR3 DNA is TGTGCCAGCAGTGTCCAGGGGGGCACA. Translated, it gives CASSVQGGT. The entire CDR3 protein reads CASSVQGGTEVFF.

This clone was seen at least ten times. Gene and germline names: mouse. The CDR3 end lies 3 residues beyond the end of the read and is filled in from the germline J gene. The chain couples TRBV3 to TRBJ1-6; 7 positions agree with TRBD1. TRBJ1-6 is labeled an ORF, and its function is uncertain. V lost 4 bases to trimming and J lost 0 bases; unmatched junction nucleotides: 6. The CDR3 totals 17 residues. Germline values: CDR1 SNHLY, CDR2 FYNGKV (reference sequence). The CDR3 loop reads CASSSRDSNSYNSPLYF. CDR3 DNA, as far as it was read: TGTGCCAGCAGCTCGCGGGACAGCAATTCCTATAATTCGCCC.

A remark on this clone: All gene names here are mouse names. The CDR3 reads CTCSADQQGADAEQFF. CDR3 DNA (partial): TGCACCTGCAGTGCAGATCAACAGGGGGCAGATGCT. V usage is TRBV1 and J usage is TRBJ2-1, with 9 bases matching TRBD1. The read comes to an end 4 residues before the CDR3 does, leaving the germline J gene to fill in the end. Germline assignment: CDR1 NSQYPW and CDR2 LRSPGD (reference sequence). The CDR3 is 16 amino acids. The V gene end was trimmed by 0 bases and the J gene end by 5 bases; junction bases not matched to a gene: 5.

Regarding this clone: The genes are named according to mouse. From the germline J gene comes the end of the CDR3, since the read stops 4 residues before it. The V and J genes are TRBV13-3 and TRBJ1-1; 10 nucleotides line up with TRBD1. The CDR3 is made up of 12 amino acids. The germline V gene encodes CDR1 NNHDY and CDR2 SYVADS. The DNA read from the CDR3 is TGTGCCAGCAGTCGGGACAGGGGA. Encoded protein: CASSRDRG. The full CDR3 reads CASSRDRGEVFF.

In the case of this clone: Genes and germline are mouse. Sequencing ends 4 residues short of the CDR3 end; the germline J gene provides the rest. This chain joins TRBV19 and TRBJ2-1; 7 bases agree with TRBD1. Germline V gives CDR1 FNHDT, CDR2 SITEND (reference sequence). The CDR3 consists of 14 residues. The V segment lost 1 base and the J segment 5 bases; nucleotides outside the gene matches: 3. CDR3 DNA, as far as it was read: TGTGCCAGCAGTATATGGCAGGGGGATGCT. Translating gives CASSIWQGDA. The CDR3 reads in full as CASSIWQGDAEQFF.

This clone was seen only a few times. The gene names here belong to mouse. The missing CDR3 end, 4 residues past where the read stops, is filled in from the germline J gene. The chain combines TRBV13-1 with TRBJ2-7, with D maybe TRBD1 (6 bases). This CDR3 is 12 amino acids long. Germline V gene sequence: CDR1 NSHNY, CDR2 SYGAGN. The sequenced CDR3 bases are TGTGCCAGCAGTGTCAGGGGAGAT. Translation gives CASSVRGD. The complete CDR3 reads CASSVRGDEQYF.

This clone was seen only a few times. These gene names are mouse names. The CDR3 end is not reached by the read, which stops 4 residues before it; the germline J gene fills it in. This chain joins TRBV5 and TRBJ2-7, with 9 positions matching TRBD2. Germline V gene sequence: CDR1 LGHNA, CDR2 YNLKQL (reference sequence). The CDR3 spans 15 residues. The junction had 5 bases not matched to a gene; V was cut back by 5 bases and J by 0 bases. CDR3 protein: CASSVWGGSSYEQYF. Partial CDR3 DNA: TGTGCCAGCAGCGTCTGGGGGGGAAGCTCCTAT.

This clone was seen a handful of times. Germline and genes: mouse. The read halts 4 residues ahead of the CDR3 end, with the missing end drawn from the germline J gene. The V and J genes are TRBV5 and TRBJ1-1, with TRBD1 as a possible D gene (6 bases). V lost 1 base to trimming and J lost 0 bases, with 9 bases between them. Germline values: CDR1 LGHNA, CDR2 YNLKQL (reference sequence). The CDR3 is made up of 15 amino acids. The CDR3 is CASSQGGTTNTEVFF. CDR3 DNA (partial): TGTGCCAGCAGCCAAGGCGGGACAACAAACACA.

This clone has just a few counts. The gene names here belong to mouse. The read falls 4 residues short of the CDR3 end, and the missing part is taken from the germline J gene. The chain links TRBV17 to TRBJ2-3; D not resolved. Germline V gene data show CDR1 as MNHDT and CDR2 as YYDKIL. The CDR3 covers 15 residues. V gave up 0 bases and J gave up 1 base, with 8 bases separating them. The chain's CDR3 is CASSREFGGAETLYF. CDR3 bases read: TGTGCTAGCAGTAGAGAATTTGGTGGTGCAGAA.

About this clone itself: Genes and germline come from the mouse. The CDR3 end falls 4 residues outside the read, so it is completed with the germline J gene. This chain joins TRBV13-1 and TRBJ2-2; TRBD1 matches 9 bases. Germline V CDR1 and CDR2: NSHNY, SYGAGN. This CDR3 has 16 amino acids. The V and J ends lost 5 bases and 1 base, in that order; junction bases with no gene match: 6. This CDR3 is CASSGHRGLNTGQLYF. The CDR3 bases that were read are TGTGCCAGCAGCGGCCACAGGGGGCTAAACACCGGG.

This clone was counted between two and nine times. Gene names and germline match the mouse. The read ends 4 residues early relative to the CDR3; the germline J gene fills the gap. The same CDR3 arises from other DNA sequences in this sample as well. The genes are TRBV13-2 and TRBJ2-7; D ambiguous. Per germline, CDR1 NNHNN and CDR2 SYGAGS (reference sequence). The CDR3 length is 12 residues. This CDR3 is CASGDVGYEQYF. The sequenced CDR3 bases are TGTGCCAGCGGTGATGTAGGGTAT.

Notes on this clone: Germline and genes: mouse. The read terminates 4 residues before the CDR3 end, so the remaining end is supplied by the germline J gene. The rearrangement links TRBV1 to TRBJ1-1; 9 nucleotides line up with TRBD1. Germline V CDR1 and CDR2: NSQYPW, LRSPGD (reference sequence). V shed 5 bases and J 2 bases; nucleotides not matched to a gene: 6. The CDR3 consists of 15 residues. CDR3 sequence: CTCSRDREGNTEVFF. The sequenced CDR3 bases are TGCACCTGCAGTCGGGACAGGGAGGGTAACACA. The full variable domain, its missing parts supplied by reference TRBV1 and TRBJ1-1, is VTLLEQNPRWRLVPRGQAVNLRCILKNSQYPWMSWYQQDLQKQLQWLFTLRSPGDKEVKSLPGADYLATRVTDTELRLQVANMSQGRTLYCTCSRDREGNTEVFFGKGTRLTVV.

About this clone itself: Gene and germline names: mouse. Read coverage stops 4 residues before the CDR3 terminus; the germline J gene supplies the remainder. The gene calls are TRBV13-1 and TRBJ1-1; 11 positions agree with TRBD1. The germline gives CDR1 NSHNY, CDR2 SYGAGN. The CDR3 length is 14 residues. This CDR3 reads CASSGGTGGREVFF. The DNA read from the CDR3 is TGTGCCAGCAGTGGAGGGACAGGGGGAAGA.

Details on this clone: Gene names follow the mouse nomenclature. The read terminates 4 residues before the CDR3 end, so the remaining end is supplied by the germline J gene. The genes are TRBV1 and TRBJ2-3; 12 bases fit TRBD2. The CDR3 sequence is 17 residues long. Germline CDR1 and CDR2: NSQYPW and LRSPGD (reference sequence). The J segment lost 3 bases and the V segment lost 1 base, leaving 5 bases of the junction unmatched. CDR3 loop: CTCSAATGGAGAETLYF. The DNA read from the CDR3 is TGCACCTGCAGTGCAGCGACTGGGGGGGCTGGAGCAGAA. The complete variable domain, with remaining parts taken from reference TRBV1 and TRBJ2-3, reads VTLLEQNPRWRLVPRGQAVNLRCILKNSQYPWMSWYQQDLQKQLQWLFTLRSPGDKEVKSLPGADYLATRVTDTELRLQVANMSQGRTLYCTCSAATGGAGAETLYFGSGTRLTVL.